The next 22 T cell receptor beta chains were all read from a single sample in a study of shared clonotypes between healthy human individuals. The repertoire was sequenced with immunoSEQ multiplex PCR; TCRdb's copy has only in-frame clones and lacks some. Found here are millions of clones, around nine tenths of them singletons; the top ten hold about 0.13%. Input material: naive CD4+ T cells sorted from blood. Subset defined: CD45RA+ positively selected. The receptors derive from a man younger than 30 in good health.

The gene calls are TRBV19 and TRBJ2-7, with D hard to call. The CDR3 runs to 13 residues. Germline V gives CDR1 LNHDA, CDR2 SQIVND (reference sequence). V was clipped by 7 bases and J by 6 bases, with 16 bases between them. This CDR3 is CASIGVYPGEQYF. The CDR3 DNA is TGTGCCAGTATTGGAGTTTACCCGGGCGAGCAGTACTTC.

The chain employs TRBV6-5 and TRBJ2-7, with 8 bases that match TRBD2. Germline CDR1 and CDR2: MNHEY and SVGAGI. Unmatched junction bases numbered 7, after V lost 0 bases and J lost 3 bases. The CDR3 is made up of 16 amino acids. CDR3 sequence reads: CASSYSLLAGFYEQYF. DNA of the CDR3: TGTGCCAGCAGTTACTCCCTGTTAGCGGGGTTCTACGAGCAGTACTTC.

The chain links TRBV18 to TRBJ2-7, with D possibly being TRBD2 (5 bases). Germline assignment: CDR1 KGHSH and CDR2 LQKENI. CDR3 length equals 14 residues. V gave up 3 bases and J gave up 6 bases, with 15 bases separating them. This CDR3 is CASSPRVSSAEQYF. The CDR3 DNA reads as TGTGCCAGCTCACCGAGGGTTTCCTCCGCCGAGCAGTACTTC. Variable domain in full (rest from reference TRBV18 and TRBJ2-7): NAGVMQNPRHLVRRRGQEARLRCSPMKGHSHVYWYRQLPEEGLKFMVYLQKENIIDESGMPKERFSAEFPKEGPSILRIQQVVRGDSAAYFCASSPRVSSAEQYFGPGTRLTVT.

V gene TRBV7-2 combines with J gene TRBJ2-5; D call uncertain. This CDR3 has 15 residues. The V end was cut by 0 bases, the J end by 1 base, with 9 bases between. Germline V gene lookup returns CDR1 SGHTA and CDR2 FQGNSA. CDR3 in amino acids: CASSLAAQSQETQYF. CDR3 in DNA: TGTGCCAGCAGCTTAGCGGCGCAGTCCCAAGAGACCCAGTACTTC.

The chain employs TRBV18 and TRBJ1-2, with a tentative D call TRBD1 (5 bases). V was pared by 5 bases and J by 4 bases, with 20 bases between. This CDR3 comprises 16 residues. Germline V CDR1 and CDR2: KGHSH, LQKENI. In DNA form, the CDR3 reads TGTGCCAGCTCATCCGACCCAGGGTATTTCAGCTATGGCTACACCTTC. Translated, it gives CASSSDPGYFSYGYTF.

V usage is TRBV6-5 and J usage is TRBJ1-1; TRBD1 matches at 7 bases. Germline V gene data show CDR1 as MNHEY and CDR2 as SVGAGI. The CDR3 spans 15 residues. Trimming removed 5 bases from V and 9 bases from J; junction bases left unmatched: 15. CDR3 nucleotides: TGTGCCAGCAGTCGAGTCGGGACAGTAGAAATACAAGCTTTCTTT. Residues: CASSRVGTVEIQAFF.

This chain connects TRBV4-1 to TRBJ1-4; D unresolved. With 1 base removed from V and 10 bases from J, the gap between germline ends came to 10 bases. Germline V gives CDR1 MGHRA, CDR2 YSYEKL. The CDR3 has 13 amino acids. Here the CDR3 DNA reads TGCGCCAGCAGCCAAGTGGGGTTAGTAAAACTGTTTTTT. Translating gives CASSQVGLVKLFF.

This chain links TRBV10-3 with TRBJ2-7; possible D gene TRBD1, 5 bases. The CDR3 totals 13 residues. Per the germline V gene, CDR1 is ENHRY and CDR2 is SYGVKD. V was trimmed by 2 bases and J by 2 bases, leaving 7 bases between them. CDR3 sequence reads: CAISEAGPYEQYF. CDR3 nucleotide sequence: TGTGCCATCAGTGAGGCAGGGCCCTACGAGCAGTACTTC.

Here the CDR3 reads CASSYSGQTSGGYTF. CDR3 DNA: TGTGCCAGCAGTTACTCGGGACAGACAAGTGGTGGCTACACCTTC. The rearrangement uses TRBV6-5 and TRBJ1-2; TRBD1 aligns across 7 bases. Germline CDR1 and CDR2: MNHEY and SVGAGI. This CDR3 has 15 residues. J lost 7 bases, V lost 0 bases, and 8 bases had no gene match.

This CDR3 is CASSPEISSYEQYF. The CDR3 DNA reads TGTGCCAGCTCACCAGAGATCAGCTCCTACGAGCAGTACTTC. V and J are TRBV18 and TRBJ2-7; D not resolved. V was clipped by 2 bases and J by 0 bases, with 8 bases between them. Germline assignment: CDR1 KGHSH and CDR2 LQKENI. This CDR3 has 14 amino acids.

This clone was recorded only once. The chain has TRBV4-1 and TRBJ2-3; no clear D. Looked up from germline, CDR1 is MGHRA and CDR2 is YSYEKL. CDR3 length: 15 residues. V was trimmed by 4 bases and J by 5 bases, leaving 16 bases between them. As DNA, the CDR3 is TGCGCCAGCAGCCCCCCCCGTAGTCCCAGAGATACGCAGTATTTT. Translating it yields CASSPPRSPRDTQYF.

The gene calls are TRBV15 and TRBJ2-7; D gene uncertain. The CDR3 is 15 residues long. Germline CDR1 is LNHNV and CDR2 is YYDKDF (reference sequence). V was cut by 0 bases and J by 5 bases, with 14 bases left in between. CDR3 nucleotide sequence: TGTGCCACCAGCAGAGATGGGCGGTCCGAGGACGAGCAGTACTTC. Translating it yields CATSRDGRSEDEQYF.

A single count supports this clone. The genes are TRBV6-1 and TRBJ1-5, with D perhaps TRBD1 (5 bases). Trimming shortened V by 1 base and J by 9 bases, and 16 bases separated the two germline ends. There are 15 residues in the CDR3. Germline-derived CDR1 and CDR2 are MNHNS and SASEGT. The CDR3 DNA follows: TGTGCCAGCAGTGAAGGAGGAGGGGTTCCGGGGCCCCAGCATTTT. Amino acids: CASSEGGGVPGPQHF.

This chain connects TRBV30 to TRBJ2-5; perhaps TRBD2 as D (5 bases). V lost 3 bases and J 3 bases, leaving 11 bases between the germline ends. Germline CDR1 GTSNPN, CDR2 SVGIG (reference sequence). The CDR3 totals 13 residues. The CDR3 loop reads CAWSWRAEETQYF. In nucleotides, the CDR3 is TGTGCCTGGAGCTGGCGGGCAGAAGAGACCCAGTACTTC. The variable domain in full, with the rest retrieved from reference TRBV30 and TRBJ2-5, is SQTIHQWPATLVQPVGSPLSLECTVEGTSNPNLYWYRQAAGRGLQLLFYSVGIGQISSEVPQNLSASRPQDRQFILSSKKLLLSDSGFYLCAWSWRAEETQYFGPGTRLLVL.

V and J are TRBV6-6 and TRBJ2-1, with a possible D match to TRBD1 (5 bases). The CDR3 loop spans 15 amino acids. V was trimmed by 2 bases and J by 6 bases, leaving 14 bases between them. Germline V lookup: CDR1 MNHNY, CDR2 SVGAGI (reference sequence). Here the CDR3 DNA reads TGTGCCAGCAGTTACCCCGGGCAGGGTCGCAATGAGCAGTTCTTC. It is translated as CASSYPGQGRNEQFF.

V usage is TRBV11-3 and J usage is TRBJ2-2, with 9 bases matching TRBD1. CDR1 is SGHNT, CDR2 YENEEA, per germline. The CDR3 runs 16 residues. The ends lost 5 bases at V and 4 bases at J; junction bases unmatched: 8. CDR3 sequence: CASSPGGQGPTGELFF. The CDR3 nucleotides read TGTGCCAGCAGCCCAGGGGGACAGGGACCCACCGGGGAGCTGTTTTTT.

The rearrangement uses TRBV30 and TRBJ2-7, with 11 bases matching TRBD1. In germline, CDR1 is GTSNPN, CDR2 SVGIG (reference sequence). Losses at the gene ends were 3 bases for V and 4 bases for J; bases not matched to a gene: 8. The CDR3 is made up of 15 amino acids. CDR3 protein: CAWSEGTGGPYEQYF. CDR3 DNA sequence: TGTGCCTGGAGCGAAGGGACAGGGGGACCGTACGAGCAGTACTTC.

The rearrangement links TRBV2 to TRBJ2-7; 11 nucleotides agree with TRBD2. This CDR3 is built from 14 residues. Germline V CDR1 and CDR2: SNHLY, FYNNEI. Trimming removed 10 bases from V and 2 bases from J; junction bases left unmatched: 7. The CDR3 nucleotides read TGTGCCACAGCCCTAGCGGGAGGTACCTACGAGCAGTACTTC. It specifies CATALAGGTYEQYF. The full variable domain, its missing parts supplied by reference TRBV2 and TRBJ2-7, is EPEVTQTPSHQVTQMGQEVILRCVPISNHLYFYWYRQILGQKVEFLVSFYNNEISEKSEIFDDQFSVERPDGSNFTLKIRSTKLEDSAMYFCATALAGGTYEQYFGPGTRLTVT.

The chain uses TRBV5-1 and TRBJ2-1; D unclear. This CDR3 is built from 12 residues. Germline assignment: CDR1 SGHRS and CDR2 YFSETQ. V was clipped by 4 bases and J by 6 bases, with 8 bases between them. In DNA, the CDR3 is TGCGCCAGCAGCGATACTTTCAATGAGCAGTTCTTC. Its translation: CASSDTFNEQFF.

V and J are TRBV16 and TRBJ1-1; D is ambiguous. From germline, CDR1 is KGHSY and CDR2 FQNENV. V dropped 1 base and J dropped 8 bases, with 5 bases sitting between them. The CDR3 consists of 11 residues. DNA of the CDR3: TGTGCCAGCAGCCAATTGGCCGAAGCTTTCTTT. Amino acids: CASSQLAEAFF.

The chain combines TRBV2 with TRBJ2-6, with no clear D. The CDR3 has 18 amino acids. The germline V and J ends were trimmed by 1 base and 0 bases, with 13 bases remaining between them. Per the germline V gene, CDR1 is SNHLY and CDR2 is FYNNEI. CDR3 bases: TGTGCCAGCAGTGAAGAGTCCCTCTACCCCTCTGGGGCCAACGTCCTGACTTTC. This sequence encodes CASSEESLYPSGANVLTF. Looking up the rest from reference TRBV2 and TRBJ2-6 gives the full variable domain: EPEVTQTPSHQVTQMGQEVILRCVPISNHLYFYWYRQILGQKVEFLVSFYNNEISEKSEIFDDQFSVERPDGSNFTLKIRSTKLEDSAMYFCASSEESLYPSGANVLTFGAGSRLTVL.

The rearrangement joins TRBV27 to TRBJ1-2; D is uncertain. From germline, CDR1 is MNHEY and CDR2 SMNVEV (reference sequence). The CDR3 is made up of 15 amino acids. Trimming shortened V by 4 bases and J by 0 bases, and 12 bases separated the two germline ends. The CDR3 sequence: CASSYNVISNYGYTF. CDR3 sequence (DNA): TGTGCCAGCAGTTACAACGTAATTTCTAACTATGGCTACACCTTC.